These 27 T cell receptor beta chains originate from one sample sequenced in a study of cytomegalovirus exposure and HLA in healthy donors. In the PCR, 60 Vbeta and 13 Jbeta primers were used. Some clones are missing from TCRdb's copy, which holds only in-frame ones; the method was immunoSEQ multiplex PCR. The sample gives 200,000 to 250,000 clones, 85% to 90% of which show up once; around 1% is in the top ten. The sequencing input was PBMCs. The origin of the receptors is a woman in her late teens or twenties in good health and CMV-seronegative.

The chain employs TRBV7-7 and TRBJ2-4, with 7 bases lining up with TRBD1. The CDR3 totals 19 residues. The V segment lost 6 bases and the J segment 0 bases; nucleotides outside the gene matches: 17. Germline loops: CDR1 SSHAT, CDR2 FNYEAQ (reference sequence). CDR3 sequence reads: CASSYIPRNRGVAKNIQYF. CDR3 coding DNA: TGTGCCAGCAGTTACATCCCGCGTAACAGGGGAGTAGCCAAAAACATTCAGTACTTC.

This chain links TRBV5-8 with TRBJ1-1, with unresolved D. CDR1 and CDR2 (germline): SGHTS, YDEGEE. The CDR3 has 15 residues. The ends were cut back, 0 bases at V and 2 bases at J, with 11 bases in the middle. The CDR3 reads CASSLGFASNTEAFF. CDR3 DNA: TGTGCCAGCAGCTTGGGGTTCGCGAGTAACACTGAAGCTTTCTTT.

The chain joins TRBV5-6 to TRBJ1-2; 10 nucleotides align to TRBD1. The V and J ends lost 3 bases and 8 bases, in that order; junction bases with no gene match: 4. CDR1 and CDR2 (germline): SGHDT, YYEEEE. The CDR3 consists of 13 residues. CDR3 amino acids: CASSSDRGRGYTF. The DNA for the CDR3 is TGTGCCAGCAGCTCAGACAGGGGGCGGGGCTACACCTTC.

The chain links TRBV5-1 to TRBJ2-4, with a possible D match to TRBD2 (6 bases). The germline V and J ends were trimmed by 0 bases and 7 bases, with 14 bases remaining between them. This CDR3 region has 15 residues. The germline V gene has CDR1 SGHRS and CDR2 YFSETQ. The DNA for the CDR3 is TGCGCCAGCAGCTTGGCTAGCGCCAGGCCCAACATTCAGTACTTC. Its protein is CASSLASARPNIQYF. The full variable domain, rest sourced from reference TRBV5-1 and TRBJ2-4, is KAGVTQTPRYLIKTRGQQVTLSCSPISGHRSVSWYQQTPGQGLQFLFEYFSETQRNKGNFPGRFSGRQFSNSRSEMNVSTLELGDSALYLCASSLASARPNIQYFGAGTRLSVL.

This sequence joins TRBV7-8 and TRBJ2-1; 12 bases line up with TRBD2. The CDR3 runs to 18 residues. V was pared by 1 base and J by 8 bases, with 12 bases of the junction left unmatched. Germline assignment: CDR1 SGHVS and CDR2 FQNEAQ. The CDR3 here is CASSLEGASGRAQDEQFF. CDR3 bases: TGTGCCAGCAGCTTAGAAGGGGCTAGCGGGAGGGCCCAAGATGAGCAGTTCTTC.

The chain uses TRBV19 and TRBJ1-2; 11 bases align to TRBD1. Germline CDR1 reads LNHDA; CDR2 reads SQIVND (reference sequence). The CDR3 spans 15 residues. Trimming at V came to 4 bases and at J to 4 bases, leaving 5 bases not matched to a gene. The CDR3, as DNA: TGTGCCAGTAGTACGACCGGGACAGGGGGCTATGGCTACACCTTC. This translates into CASSTTGTGGYGYTF.

This chain links TRBV7-8 with TRBJ2-2; D is undetermined. V was pared by 1 base and J by 6 bases, with 9 bases between. CDR3 size: 14 residues. Germline V gene data show CDR1 as SGHVS and CDR2 as FQNEAQ. The CDR3 sequence is CASSLGPTAGELFF. As DNA, the CDR3 is TGTGCCAGCAGCTTAGGTCCTACCGCCGGGGAGCTGTTTTTT.

This clone came up a few times. The chain couples TRBV18 to TRBJ2-1; 7 bases match TRBD2. Germline V CDR1 and CDR2: KGHSH, LQKENI. V dropped 2 bases and J dropped 5; count of bases not matched to a gene: 9. The CDR3 has 16 amino acids. DNA of the CDR3: TGTGCCAGCTCACCAACCACCGGGACTATAGACAATGAGCAGTTCTTC. This codes for CASSPTTGTIDNEQFF.

The V gene is TRBV5-1, the J gene TRBJ1-2; no definite D call. CDR1 is SGHRS, CDR2 YFSETQ, per germline. Trimming removed 4 bases at V and 4 bases at J, with 26 bases between. CDR3 size: 18 residues. The CDR3 nucleotides are TGCGCCAGCAGCCCCTTTGGGAGCTCCCCCAATTTCATCTATGGCTACACCTTC. This sequence encodes CASSPFGSSPNFIYGYTF.

The CDR3 DNA is TGTGCCAGCAGCCAATCGGCGGGAGGGTCAGATACGCAGTATTTT. Translation: CASSQSAGGSDTQYF. The rearrangement uses TRBV4-2 and TRBJ2-3; 9 bases map to TRBD2. CDR3 length: 15 amino acids. The germline CDR1 and CDR2 sequences are LGHNA and YNFKEQ. Trimming at V came to 2 bases and at J to 4 bases, leaving 4 bases not matched to a gene.

This sequence joins TRBV5-1 and TRBJ2-7; D remains unclear. The V gene's germline CDR1 is SGHRS and CDR2 YFSETQ. CDR3 size: 14 residues. The ends were cut back, 2 bases at V and 0 bases at J, with 9 bases in the middle. CDR3 sequence (DNA): TGCGCCAGCAGCTTCAGTGCCAGCTCCTACGAGCAGTACTTC. This sequence encodes CASSFSASSYEQYF.

In DNA, the CDR3 is TGCGCCAGCAGCCAAGATCCAGGGGGCTACGAGCAGTACTTC. The encoded protein is CASSQDPGGYEQYF. The gene calls are TRBV4-3 and TRBJ2-7; 7 bases agree with TRBD1. J was trimmed by 3 bases and V by 0 bases; bases with no gene match: 2. This CDR3 is 14 amino acids long. The V gene's germline CDR1 is LGHNA and CDR2 YSLEER.

V gene TRBV5-1 combines with J gene TRBJ2-7; 7 bases are a match to TRBD2. Germline CDR1 reads SGHRS; CDR2 reads YFSETQ. The CDR3 extends over 16 amino acids. The V gene end was trimmed by 0 bases and the J gene end by 4 bases; junction bases not matched to a gene: 10. CDR3 protein: CASSLAIAGEVYEQYF. The CDR3 coding sequence is TGCGCCAGCAGCTTGGCCATCGCGGGAGAAGTTTACGAGCAGTACTTC.

The V call is TRBV11-2, the J call TRBJ2-7; 9 bases align to TRBD1. Germline CDR1 and CDR2: SGHAT and FQNNGV. V shed 4 bases, J shed 3 bases, and the junction held 4 bases outside the gene matches. The CDR3 runs to 14 residues. The CDR3 DNA reads as TGTGCCAGCAGCTCAGGACAGGGGAACTACGAGCAGTACTTC. It is translated as CASSSGQGNYEQYF.

The chain is built from TRBV19 and TRBJ2-7; 7 nucleotides match TRBD1. The V gene's germline CDR1 is LNHDA and CDR2 SQIVND (reference sequence). CDR3 length equals 12 residues. V lost 6 bases to trimming and J lost 7 bases; unmatched junction nucleotides: 6. CDR3 region: CASRATGQEQYF. The DNA of the CDR3 is TGTGCCAGTAGGGCGACAGGGCAAGAGCAGTACTTC.

The V call is TRBV19, the J call TRBJ2-3; 7 bases map to TRBD1. V trimming: 5 bases; J trimming: 2 bases; junction bases outside the gene matches: 10. The CDR3 sequence is 16 residues long. Germline values: CDR1 LNHDA, CDR2 SQIVND (reference sequence). Here the CDR3 DNA reads TGTGCCAGTAGTCGCGCCGGGACAGCTAACACAGATACGCAGTATTTT. Translated, it gives CASSRAGTANTDTQYF.

CDR3 nucleotides: TGCGCCAGCAGCCCAGACCAGGGAGGTGGCAATCAGCCCCAGCATTTT. Protein product: CASSPDQGGGNQPQHF. The chain uses TRBV5-1 and TRBJ1-5, with D perhaps matching TRBD1 (5 bases). Germline values: CDR1 SGHRS, CDR2 YFSETQ. CDR3 length: 16 amino acids. V was pared by 4 bases and J by 2 bases, with 16 bases between.

This clone was seen a single time. This sequence joins TRBV5-4 and TRBJ1-2, with D unresolved. Between the trimmed V and J ends, which lost 0 bases and 3 bases, there was a span of 9 bases. The CDR3 is 14 amino acids. From germline, CDR1 is SGHNT and CDR2 YYREEE (reference sequence). The DNA of the CDR3 is TGTGCCAGCAGCTTGGAGGGAGTAGACTATGGCTACACCTTC. It yields the protein CASSLEGVDYGYTF.

The chain joins TRBV4-3 to TRBJ1-6, with D possibly being TRBD1 (5 bases). The CDR3 spans 13 residues. V gave up 5 bases and J gave up 6 bases, with 8 bases separating them. Germline V gene data show CDR1 as LGHNA and CDR2 as YSLEER. The chain's CDR3 is CASSATVNSPLHF. CDR3 DNA: TGCGCCAGCAGCGCGACAGTTAATTCACCCCTCCACTTT.

The rearrangement uses TRBV27 and TRBJ1-5, with unresolved D. Germline-derived CDR1 and CDR2 are MNHEY and SMNVEV (reference sequence). The CDR3 covers 15 residues. V shed 4 bases and J shed 2 bases, with 12 bases lying between them. The CDR3 loop is CASSYVGVGNQPQHF. The DNA for the CDR3 is TGTGCCAGCAGTTATGTTGGAGTAGGCAATCAGCCCCAGCATTTT.

This sequence joins TRBV7-2 and TRBJ1-5; the D gene is possibly TRBD1 (6 bases). Trimming pared 1 base from V and 7 bases from J, leaving 14 bases between. This CDR3 region has 15 residues. Germline V gene lookup returns CDR1 SGHTA and CDR2 FQGNSA. CDR3 DNA: TGTGCCAGCAGCTTAGGTCGGACAGAAGGACAGCCCCAGCATTTT. Encoded protein: CASSLGRTEGQPQHF.

This clone has just one count. The chain has TRBV9 and TRBJ1-2, with 7 bases aligning to TRBD1. The CDR3 length is 15 residues. Germline CDR1 and CDR2: SGDLS and YYNGEE. Unmatched junction bases numbered 10, after V lost 3 bases and J lost 5 bases. The CDR3 nucleotides read TGTGCCAGCAGCGGGAATACAGGGGTAGTTTATGGCTACACCTTC. Translation gives CASSGNTGVVYGYTF.

V is TRBV7-9 and J is TRBJ2-1, with 9 bases that match TRBD2. CDR3 length: 16 amino acids. V shed 5 bases, J shed 9 bases, and the junction held 14 bases outside the gene matches. Per germline, CDR1 SEHNR and CDR2 FQNEAQ (reference sequence). CDR3 coding DNA: TGTGCCAGCAGCCCCGCGCGCGGGAGGGCTGGTGGTGAGCAGTTCTTC. This encodes CASSPARGRAGGEQFF.

The chain recombines TRBV19 with TRBJ2-7; TRBD1 might be the D (7 bases). The CDR3 is 14 residues long. V lost 3 bases to trimming and J lost 2 bases, with 11 bases between them. Germline assignment: CDR1 LNHDA and CDR2 SQIVND (reference sequence). In DNA form, the CDR3 reads TGTGCCAGTAGTATGGCAGGGGGGACCTACGAGCAGTACTTC. Translated, it gives CASSMAGGTYEQYF.

The V call is TRBV5-6, the J call TRBJ1-5; 9 nucleotides align to TRBD1. CDR3 length equals 15 residues. V was pared by 3 bases and J by 7 bases, with 8 bases of the junction left unmatched. Germline CDR1 reads SGHDT; CDR2 reads YYEEEE. The CDR3: CASSWGQGQRQPQHF. DNA for the CDR3: TGTGCCAGCAGCTGGGGACAGGGACAGAGGCAGCCCCAGCATTTT.

The chain recombines TRBV7-9 with TRBJ1-5; TRBD1 is a possible D gene (6 bases). Germline CDR1 is SEHNR and CDR2 is FQNEAQ (reference sequence). The V end was cut by 5 bases, the J end by 5 bases, with 19 bases between. The CDR3 extends over 16 amino acids. This chain's CDR3 is CASSAEAGGPDQPQHF. The CDR3, as DNA: TGTGCCAGCAGCGCCGAGGCCGGGGGGCCTGATCAGCCCCAGCATTTT.

The chain has TRBV27 and TRBJ1-5, with D perhaps matching TRBD1 (6 bases). The CDR3 runs to 12 residues. The V end was cut by 6 bases, the J end by 9 bases, with 12 bases between. From germline, CDR1 is MNHEY and CDR2 SMNVEV (reference sequence). DNA for the CDR3: TGTGCCAGCAGAACAGGGTTGTCGCCCCAGCATTTT. This translates into CASRTGLSPQHF.